This TCR beta chain derives from a study of blood T cell repertoires in COVID-19. Study context: Some COVID-19 samples were acute and others convalescent; all came from the United States, Italy and Spain.

The table came from immunoSEQ multiplex PCR; TCRdb's copy has only in-frame clones and leaves some out. The sample has 30,000 to 40,000 clones, about 89% seen once; the top ten hold about 12%. This CDR3 is 12 amino acids long. V shed 4 bases and J shed 6 bases, with 6 bases lying between them. Germline V gene sequence: CDR1 KGHSH, CDR2 LQKENI. The chain couples TRBV18 to TRBJ2-2; D is uncertain. Sample: peripheral blood. The source is a man aged 70-80 years with active COVID-19. CDR3 protein: CASSLPAGELFF. In DNA, the CDR3 is TGTGCCAGCTCACTCCCAGCCGGGGAGCTGTTTTTT.